A selection of T cell receptor beta chains follows, all from one sample in a study of blood T cell repertoires in COVID-19. Measured with immunoSEQ multiplex PCR; TCRdb has only the in-frame clones, and not every one. The sample carries about 320,000 clones, 85% recorded once. The sequencing sample was made of peripheral blood. Receptor source: a human donor in a cohort sampled during active COVID-19. The CDR3 runs from the conserved cysteine through the conserved F or W. The D gene is left open where the match is weak. Some rows have no size entry. The others give once, few or many, or a class for an expanded clone.

clone_size j_call d_call v_call cdr3_nt cdr3_aa
- TRBJ2-7 TRBD1 TRBV6-5 TGTGCCAGCAGTTACTCCACAGGGGGCGGCTACGAGCAGTACTTC CASSYSTGGGYEQYF
- TRBJ2-1 TRBD2 TRBV24-1 TGTGCCACCAGTGAGGGAAGCGGGGGGATCCAGGATGAGCAGTTCTTC CATSEGSGGIQDEQFF
- TRBJ2-1 - TRBV24-1 TGTGCCACCAGTGCGGGCGGGGTTGGCTCCTACAATGAGCAGTTCTTC CATSAGGVGSYNEQFF
- TRBJ1-4 - TRBV7-2 TGTGCCAGCAGCTTAGCGGAGGATCCGACTAATGAAAAACTGTTTTTT CASSLAEDPTNEKLFF
once TRBJ2-7 TRBD2 TRBV3-1/TRBV3-2 TGTGCCAGCAGCCACCTAGCGGACTCCTACGAGCAGTACTTC CASSHLADSYEQYF
- TRBJ1-2 TRBD1 TRBV10-1 TGCGCCAGCAGTCCGACAGGGGCCCGAGGAGGGGGCTACACCTTC CASSPTGARGGGYTF
- TRBJ1-5 - TRBV29-1 TGCAGCGTTGAAGATCGGCGTCTCGGGAGCAATCAGCCCCAGCATTTT CSVEDRRLGSNQPQHF
- TRBJ2-7 - TRBV5-1 TGCGCCAGCAGCCCGGTCTATAGCTACGAGCAGTACTTC CASSPVYSYEQYF
- TRBJ2-7 TRBD2 TRBV6-1 TGTGCCAGCAGTGAAGCGGCGGGGGGCTACGAGCAGTACTTC CASSEAAGGYEQYF
- TRBJ1-1 - TRBV15 TGTGCCACCAGCAGAGTGGGGGGAGACACTGAAGCTTTCTTT CATSRVGGDTEAFF
- TRBJ2-2 - TRBV7-8 TGTGCCAGCAGCTCCCGGCAGGGGATGAACACCGGGGAGCTGTTTTTT CASSSRQGMNTGELFF
- TRBJ2-3 - TRBV9 TGTGCCAGCAGCTCAGGGCGCACAGATACGCAGTATTTT CASSSGRTDTQYF
- TRBJ1-1 TRBD1 TRBV30 TGTGCCTGGGAGACAGGGGAGGCCAGGACTGAAGCTTTCTTT CAWETGEARTEAFF
- TRBJ1-5 TRBD1 TRBV5-1 TGCGCCAGCAGCTTGGGACAGGGAGGTCATCAGCCCCAGCATTTT CASSLGQGGHQPQHF
- TRBJ2-5 TRBD2 TRBV25-1 TGTGCCAGCACTAGCGGGGAGTACCAAGAGACCCAGTACTTC CASTSGEYQETQYF
- TRBJ1-2 - TRBV6-2/TRBV6-3 TGTGCCAGCAGTAACAACAGGGCCTATGGCTACACCTTC CASSNNRAYGYTF
once TRBJ1-2 TRBD1 TRBV11-3 TGTGCCAGCAGCTCGGACAGGGGCTATGGCTACACCTTC CASSSDRGYGYTF
- TRBJ2-1 TRBD1 TRBV27 TGTGCCAGCAGTACAGGGGATACCTACAATGAGCAGTTCTTC CASSTGDTYNEQFF
- TRBJ1-1 - TRBV11-1 TGTGCCAGCAGCTCCGACAGGAACACTGAAGCTTTCTTT CASSSDRNTEAFF
- TRBJ1-2 TRBD1 TRBV5-6 TGTGCCAGCAGCTTTACAGGGGACGGCTACACCTTC CASSFTGDGYTF
- TRBJ2-1 TRBD2 TRBV10-3 TGTGCCATCCGACGGCTAGCGGATAGTAATGAGCAGTTCTTC CAIRRLADSNEQFF
- TRBJ2-7 - TRBV27 TGTGCCAGCAGTGACCCTACAGGCTCCCCTAGGGACGAGCAGTACTTC CASSDPTGSPRDEQYF
- TRBJ1-2 - TRBV6-4 TGTGCCAGCCATAACTCGTACCAAGCTAACTATGGCTACACCTTC CASHNSYQANYGYTF
- TRBJ1-6 TRBD1 TRBV7-9 TGTGCCAGCAGCTTAATGGGACAGGGTGGCAATTCACCCCTCCACTTT CASSLMGQGGNSPLHF
- TRBJ2-1 TRBD2 TRBV9 TGTGCCAGCAGCGTAGTCCCGCGACTAGCTAGCGATGAGCAGTTCTTC CASSVVPRLASDEQFF
- TRBJ1-5 - TRBV5-8 TGTGCCAGCAGCTTGGGGATAATCCGGGGGGCTTCAAGCAATCAGCCCCAGCATTTT CASSLGIIRGASSNQPQHF
- TRBJ2-7 - TRBV6-5 TGTGCCAGCAGTTACTCGGCAGGGGAATTTATGTACGAGCAGTACTTC CASSYSAGEFMYEQYF
few TRBJ2-3 - TRBV2 TGTGCCAGCAGTGAAGGCCTTCGGGGTACAGATACGCAGTATTTT CASSEGLRGTDTQYF
- TRBJ2-7 - TRBV20-1 TGCAGTGCCCGGACACAGAGAGAGCAGTACTTC CSARTQREQYF
- TRBJ1-1 - TRBV6-5 TGTGCCAGCAAATCTACAGGGTTGTATTCTGAAGCTTTCTTT CASKSTGLYSEAFF
- TRBJ2-5 TRBD1 TRBV15 TGTGCCACCAGCCCCTGGGGACAGAAAGTCCAAGAGACCCAGTACTTC CATSPWGQKVQETQYF
- TRBJ1-4 - TRBV25-1 TGTGCCAGCAGTGGAAGACAGAGCTTAAATGAAAAACTGTTTTTT CASSGRQSLNEKLFF
- TRBJ2-7 TRBD2 TRBV2 TGTGCCAGCAGCAAGCGGACTAGCGGGGGGTTGGGGGAGCAGTACTTC CASSKRTSGGLGEQYF